This TCR beta chain was identified during a study of T cell responses to AZD1222 COVID-19 vaccine. Study results and caveats: Reportedly, nearly half of unique spike TCRs recognized epitopes outside B.1.351/B.1.1.7 mutations. Sampled repertoires all dated from after the peak T cell response. Spike-specific TCR breadth rose after two AZD1222 doses, and depth rose as well. White British people made up most donors, females outnumbered males, and clonal diversity was possibly underestimated.

Note on this clone: What it binds is unknown.

TCRdb's table, derived via immunoSEQ multiplex PCR, lists solely in-frame clones and lacks some. Here the sample spans 150,000 to 200,000 clones, roughly nine tenths being singletons. The V and J ends lost 3 bases and 6 bases respectively, with 12 bases between them. Germline V gene data show CDR1 as MDHEN and CDR2 as SYDVKM. This CDR3 has 15 amino acids. This sequence was found in an adult who received the AZD1222 COVID-19 vaccine. The starting material was peripheral blood, obtained 28 days after the second AZD1222 dose. The J gene is TRBJ1-6, the V gene TRBV28, with a possible D match to TRBD1 (5 bases). CDR3 in amino acids: CASSFRGRGNSPLHF. CDR3 nucleotide sequence: TGTGCCAGCAGTTTCCGGGGAAGGGGTAATTCACCCCTCCACTTT.